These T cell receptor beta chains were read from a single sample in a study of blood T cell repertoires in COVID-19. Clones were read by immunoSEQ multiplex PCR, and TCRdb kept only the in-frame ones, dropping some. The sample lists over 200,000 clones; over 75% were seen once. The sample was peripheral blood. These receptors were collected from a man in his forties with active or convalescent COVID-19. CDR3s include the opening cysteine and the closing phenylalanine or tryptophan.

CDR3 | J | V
CASTGFSGANVLTF | TRBJ2-6 | TRBV19
CASSLRRDYRNTQYF | TRBJ2-3 | TRBV3-1/TRBV3-2
CASSPRRQGGGYTF | TRBJ1-2 | TRBV9
CASSATGGQETQYF | TRBJ2-5 | TRBV10-2
CASSSYGQGGKLFF | TRBJ1-4 | TRBV7-2
CASSQDMRTQETQYF | TRBJ2-5 | TRBV3-1/TRBV3-2
CASSQVGRGTMNTEAFF | TRBJ1-1 | TRBV4-1
CASTTGMNTEAFF | TRBJ1-1 | TRBV28
CATAPSGGGQETQYF | TRBJ2-5 | TRBV5-4
CASPRWGLDTGELFF | TRBJ2-2 | TRBV9
CASNPGDGEKLFF | TRBJ1-4 | TRBV28
CASSQDKLGQPSYTF | TRBJ1-2 | TRBV3-1/TRBV3-2
CASSYYGRGTANYGYTF | TRBJ1-2 | TRBV27
CASSLGWTGNTEAFF | TRBJ1-1 | TRBV5-6
CASTPGAPHNEQFF | TRBJ2-1 | TRBV10-2
CASSLPGQANEKLFF | TRBJ1-4 | TRBV28
CASSLFRVNTGELFF | TRBJ2-2 | TRBV19
CASSWGGTDTQYF | TRBJ2-3 | TRBV27
CASSGQGQGVVGAFF | TRBJ1-1 | TRBV5-1
CASSRAGARLGYTF | TRBJ1-2 | TRBV6-5
CASSDRGTSGPGHEQYF | TRBJ2-7 | TRBV27
CATSRPGTEANYGYTF | TRBJ1-2 | TRBV15
CASSPALGASYEQFF | TRBJ2-1 | TRBV18
CASSLNSGGISEQFF | TRBJ2-1 | TRBV7-3
CASSRGTVGEQFF | TRBJ2-1 | TRBV6-6
CASTRRNEQYF | TRBJ2-7 | TRBV2
CASSLAGQTIKGYTF | TRBJ1-2 | TRBV5-4
CASSLEGTSYGYTF | TRBJ1-2 | TRBV7-9
CASSSDLLNQPQHF | TRBJ1-5 | TRBV27
CASSYYQGSPLHF | TRBJ1-6 | TRBV5-5
CASSYREDTEAFF | TRBJ1-1 | TRBV6-6
CASSDRRNEQYF | TRBJ2-7 | TRBV10-1
CASSSTQGAGTEAFF | TRBJ1-1 | TRBV5-1
CASTGRGDTEAFF | TRBJ1-1 | TRBV9
CASSPRTSGWGNEQFF | TRBJ2-1 | TRBV11-2
CASSLLLYYGYTF | TRBJ1-2 | TRBV28
CASSPSGGITEAFF | TRBJ1-1 | TRBV19
CASSPPGQIHNEQFF | TRBJ2-1 | TRBV6-6
CSATDPRGQYF | TRBJ2-7 | TRBV20-1
CASSFGGYEAFF | TRBJ1-1 | TRBV12-3/TRBV12-4
CASSRGQLNYGYTF | TRBJ1-2 | TRBV3-1/TRBV3-2
CASSPRLGGKQPQHF | TRBJ1-5 | TRBV27
CASSARGGDYEQYF | TRBJ2-7 | TRBV5-1
CASSPIRGTNQPQHF | TRBJ1-5 | TRBV5-5
CASSVGLAGGPSDTQYF | TRBJ2-3 | TRBV9
CASSPAGSFTEAFF | TRBJ1-1 | TRBV27
CASSQDHSPNYGYTF | TRBJ1-2 | TRBV3-1/TRBV3-2
CASSPRTGGVQPQHF | TRBJ1-5 | TRBV2
CASSSEQQGKANYGYTF | TRBJ1-2 | TRBV5-1
CASSQGLAVTAYEQYF | TRBJ2-7 | TRBV2
CASSPDTREAFF | TRBJ1-1 | TRBV19
CASSSPGGTDYGYTF | TRBJ1-2 | TRBV28
CASSLGPGILAKNIQYF | TRBJ2-4 | TRBV11-2
CAWSVQGNDNEQFF | TRBJ2-1 | TRBV30